The 11 T cell receptor beta chains listed next were all sequenced from one sample in a study of blood T cell repertoires in COVID-19. Clones were read by immunoSEQ multiplex PCR, and TCRdb kept only the in-frame ones, dropping some. The sample lists 200,000 or so clones, approximately 81% occurring once. The sequenced material came from peripheral blood. The origin of the receptors is a human donor in a cohort sampled during active COVID-19.

CDR3 amino acids: CASSFRFQETQYF. CDR3 sequence (DNA): TGTGCCAGCAGTTTCAGGTTCCAAGAGACCCAGTACTTC. V usage is TRBV27 and J usage is TRBJ2-5; no clear D. The germline gives CDR1 MNHEY, CDR2 SMNVEV (reference sequence). The CDR3 consists of 13 residues. The ends were cut back, 3 bases at V and 1 base at J, with 6 bases in the middle.

The chain combines TRBV7-9 with TRBJ2-1; a weak D match, TRBD1 (6 bases). Looked up from germline, CDR1 is SEHNR and CDR2 is FQNEAQ (reference sequence). The CDR3 runs 17 residues. V was trimmed by 8 bases and J by 2 bases, leaving 22 bases between them. CDR3 coding DNA: TGTGCCAGCCGCCCCCCCAGGGGTCCCACCCCCTACAATGAGCAGTTCTTC. This translates into CASRPPRGPTPYNEQFF.

The chain recombines TRBV5-5 with TRBJ1-3; TRBD1 aligns across 7 bases. The CDR3 is 14 amino acids. The V and J ends lost 1 base and 5 bases, in that order; junction bases with no gene match: 3. Germline values: CDR1 SGHKS, CDR2 YYEKEE (reference sequence). In DNA, the CDR3 is TGTGCCAGCAGCTTGAGACAGGGTCGAAACACCATATATTTT. Protein sequence: CASSLRQGRNTIYF.

V usage is TRBV7-2 and J usage is TRBJ2-7, with 7 positions matching TRBD1. Trimming removed 0 bases from V and 2 bases from J; junction bases left unmatched: 7. Germline lookup yields CDR1 SGHTA and CDR2 FQGNSA. This CDR3 has 16 amino acids. The CDR3 nucleotides read TGTGCCAGCAGCTTAGCCCCCACAGGGGCCACCTACGAGCAGTACTTC. It is translated as CASSLAPTGATYEQYF.

This clone was observed a single time. This sequence joins TRBV19 and TRBJ2-3, with TRBD2 matching over 10 bases. CDR1 LNHDA and CDR2 SQIVND come from the germline V gene (reference sequence). This CDR3 has 17 residues. V shed 0 bases, J shed 5 bases, and the junction held 8 bases outside the gene matches. The CDR3 region is CASSIEDSGGSRDTQYF. In nucleotides, the CDR3 is TGTGCCAGTAGTATAGAGGATAGCGGGGGGTCCCGAGATACGCAGTATTTT.

The rearrangement joins TRBV5-1 to TRBJ2-3, with 11 bases identical to TRBD2. Germline V CDR1 and CDR2: SGHRS, YFSETQ. The CDR3 spans 16 residues. J lost 4 bases, V lost 5 bases, and 9 bases had no gene match. CDR3 residues: CASSIVAGGSADTQYF. The DNA of the CDR3 is TGCGCCAGCAGTATAGTAGCGGGGGGGTCAGCAGATACGCAGTATTTT.

This chain joins TRBV7-3 and TRBJ2-2; 10 bases line up with TRBD1. This CDR3 comprises 12 residues. V lost 6 bases and J lost 13; bases outside the gene matches: 5. Germline-derived CDR1 and CDR2 are SGHTA and FQGTGA. The CDR3 nucleotides are TGTGCCAGCAGTCAGGACAGGGGGTTGCTGTTTTTT. Translating gives CASSQDRGLLFF.

The chain links TRBV25-1 to TRBJ2-1, with D unclear. Trimming took 4 bases from V and 1 from J, leaving 14 bases between them. Germline CDR1 reads MGHDK; CDR2 reads SYGVNS. The CDR3 has 16 residues. The DNA of the CDR3 is TGTGCCAGCAGTGGCCTACAGCTTGGATCCTACAATGAGCAGTTCTTC. Its protein product is CASSGLQLGSYNEQFF.

J is TRBJ2-5 and V is TRBV30, with TRBD2 matching over 10 bases. This CDR3 region has 14 residues. The V and J ends lost 0 bases and 3 bases, in that order; junction bases with no gene match: 1. Germline V gene lookup returns CDR1 GTSNPN and CDR2 SVGIG (reference sequence). In nucleotides, the CDR3 is TGTGCCTGGAGTGTAGGACTAGCGGAAGAGACCCAGTACTTC. It is translated as CAWSVGLAEETQYF. Full variable domain (remainder filled in from reference TRBV30 and TRBJ2-5): SQTIHQWPATLVQPVGSPLSLECTVEGTSNPNLYWYRQAAGRGLQLLFYSVGIGQISSEVPQNLSASRPQDRQFILSSKKLLLSDSGFYLCAWSVGLAEETQYFGPGTRLLVL.

This clone occurred a few times. The chain joins TRBV28 to TRBJ1-6, with a weak D call TRBD1 (5 bases). The V end lost 6 bases, the J end lost 0 bases, and 9 bases lay between the germline ends. Germline V gene lookup returns CDR1 MDHEN and CDR2 SYDVKM. The CDR3 loop spans 15 amino acids. The CDR3 loop reads CASRQASSYNSPLHF. CDR3 coding DNA: TGTGCCAGCAGACAGGCGAGCTCCTATAATTCACCCCTCCACTTT. Together with reference TRBV28 and TRBJ1-6, the CDR3 gives the full variable domain: DVKVTQSSRYLVKRTGEKVFLECVQDMDHENMFWYRQDPGLGLRLIYFSYDVKMKEKGDIPEGYSVSREKKERFSLILESASTNQTSMYLCASRQASSYNSPLHFGNGTRLTVT.

The chain employs TRBV7-9 and TRBJ1-3; the D gene is possibly TRBD1 (5 bases). With 5 bases removed from V and 0 bases from J, the gap between germline ends came to 14 bases. Germline V gives CDR1 SEHNR, CDR2 FQNEAQ (reference sequence). The CDR3 extends over 16 amino acids. CDR3 DNA sequence: TGTGCCAGCAGCGACGACAGAGCTTTCTCTGGAAACACCATATATTTT. It encodes CASSDDRAFSGNTIYF.